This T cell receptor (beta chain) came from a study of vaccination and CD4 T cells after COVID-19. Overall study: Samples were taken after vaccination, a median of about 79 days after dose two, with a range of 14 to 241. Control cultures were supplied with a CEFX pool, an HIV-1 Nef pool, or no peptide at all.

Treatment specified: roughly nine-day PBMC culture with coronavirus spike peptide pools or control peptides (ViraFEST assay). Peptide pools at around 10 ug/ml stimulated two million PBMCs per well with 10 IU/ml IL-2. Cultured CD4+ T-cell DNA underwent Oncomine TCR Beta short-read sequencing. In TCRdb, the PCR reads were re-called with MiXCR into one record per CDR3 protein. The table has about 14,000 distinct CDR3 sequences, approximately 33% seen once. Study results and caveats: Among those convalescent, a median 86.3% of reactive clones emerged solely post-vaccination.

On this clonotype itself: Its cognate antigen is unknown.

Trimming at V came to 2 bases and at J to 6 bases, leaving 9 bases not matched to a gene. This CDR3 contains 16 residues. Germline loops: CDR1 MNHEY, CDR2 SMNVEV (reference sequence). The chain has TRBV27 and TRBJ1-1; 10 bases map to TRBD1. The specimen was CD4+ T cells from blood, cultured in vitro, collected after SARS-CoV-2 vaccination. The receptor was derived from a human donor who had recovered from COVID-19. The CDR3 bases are TGTGCCAGCAGTTTAAAATTGGGGACAGGGGAATCTGAAGCTTTCTTT. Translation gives CASSLKLGTGESEAFF.